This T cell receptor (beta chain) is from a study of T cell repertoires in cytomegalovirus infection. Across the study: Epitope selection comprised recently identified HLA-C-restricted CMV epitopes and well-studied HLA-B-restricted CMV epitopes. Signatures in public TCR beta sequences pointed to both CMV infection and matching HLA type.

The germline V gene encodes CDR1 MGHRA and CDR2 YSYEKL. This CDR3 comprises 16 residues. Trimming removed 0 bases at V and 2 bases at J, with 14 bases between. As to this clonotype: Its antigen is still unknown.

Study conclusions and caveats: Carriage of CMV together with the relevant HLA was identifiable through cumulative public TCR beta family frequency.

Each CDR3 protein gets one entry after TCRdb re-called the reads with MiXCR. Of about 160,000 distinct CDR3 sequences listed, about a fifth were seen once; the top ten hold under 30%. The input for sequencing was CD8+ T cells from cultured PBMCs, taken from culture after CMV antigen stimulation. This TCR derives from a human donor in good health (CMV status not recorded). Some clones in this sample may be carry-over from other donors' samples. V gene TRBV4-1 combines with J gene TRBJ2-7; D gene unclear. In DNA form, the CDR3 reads TGCGCCAGCAGCCAAGAGTTGAGCAGCCCGACCTACGAGCAGTACTTC. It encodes CASSQELSSPTYEQYF.